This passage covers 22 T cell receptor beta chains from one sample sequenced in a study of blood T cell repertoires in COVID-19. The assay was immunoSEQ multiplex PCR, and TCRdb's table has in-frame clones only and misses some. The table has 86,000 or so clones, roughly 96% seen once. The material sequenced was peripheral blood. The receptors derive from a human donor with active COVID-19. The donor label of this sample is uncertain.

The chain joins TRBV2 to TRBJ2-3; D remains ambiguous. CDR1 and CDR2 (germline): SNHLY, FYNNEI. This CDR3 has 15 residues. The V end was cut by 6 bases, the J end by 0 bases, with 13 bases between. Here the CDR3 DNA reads TGTGCCAGCAGGAAATCTAAACTCAGCACAGATACGCAGTATTTT. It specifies CASRKSKLSTDTQYF.

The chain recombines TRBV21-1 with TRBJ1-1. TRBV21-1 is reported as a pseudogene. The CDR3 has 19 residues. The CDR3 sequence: CASSKETHGGLRKDTEAFF. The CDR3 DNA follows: TGTGCCAGCAGCAAAGAAACCCATGGGGGACTTCGAAAGGACACTGAAGCTTTCTTT.

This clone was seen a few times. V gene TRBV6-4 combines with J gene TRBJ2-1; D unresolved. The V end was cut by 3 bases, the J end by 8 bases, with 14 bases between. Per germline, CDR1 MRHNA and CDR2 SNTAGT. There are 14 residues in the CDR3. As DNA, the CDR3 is TGTGCCAGCAGTGAGGTGGGCGAGCAACATGAGCAGTTCTTC. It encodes CASSEVGEQHEQFF.

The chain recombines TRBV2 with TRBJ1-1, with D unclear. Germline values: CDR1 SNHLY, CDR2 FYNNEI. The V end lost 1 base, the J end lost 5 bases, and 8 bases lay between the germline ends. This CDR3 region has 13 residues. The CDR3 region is CASSEGEVTEAFF. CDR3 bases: TGTGCCAGCAGTGAAGGGGAGGTAACTGAAGCTTTCTTT.

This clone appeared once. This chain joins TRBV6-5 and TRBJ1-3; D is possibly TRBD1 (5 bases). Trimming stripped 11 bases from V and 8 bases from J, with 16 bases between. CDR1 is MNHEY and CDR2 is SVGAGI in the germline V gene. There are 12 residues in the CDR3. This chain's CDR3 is CALWGVGDTIYF. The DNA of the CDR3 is TGTGCCTTATGGGGGGTGGGAGACACCATATATTTT.

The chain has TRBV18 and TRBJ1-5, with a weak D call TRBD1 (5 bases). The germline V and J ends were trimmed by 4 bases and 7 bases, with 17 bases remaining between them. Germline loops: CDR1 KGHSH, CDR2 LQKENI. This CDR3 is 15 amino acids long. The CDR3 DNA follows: TGTGCCAGCTCACTTACGGGGGACGGGGGGCAGCCCCAGCATTTT. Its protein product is CASSLTGDGGQPQHF.

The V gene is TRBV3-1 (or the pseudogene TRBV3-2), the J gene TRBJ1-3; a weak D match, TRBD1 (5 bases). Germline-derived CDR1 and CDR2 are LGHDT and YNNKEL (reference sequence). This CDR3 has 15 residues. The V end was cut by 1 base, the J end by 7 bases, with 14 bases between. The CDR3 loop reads CASSQVHQGRNTIYF. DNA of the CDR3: TGTGCCAGCAGCCAAGTCCATCAGGGTCGGAACACCATATATTTT.

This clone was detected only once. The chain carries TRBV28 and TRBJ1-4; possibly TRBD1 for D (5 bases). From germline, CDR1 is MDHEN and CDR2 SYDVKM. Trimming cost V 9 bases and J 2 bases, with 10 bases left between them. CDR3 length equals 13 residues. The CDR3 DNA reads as TGTGCCAGTTACCGGGGGACTAATGAAAAACTGTTTTTT. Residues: CASYRGTNEKLFF.

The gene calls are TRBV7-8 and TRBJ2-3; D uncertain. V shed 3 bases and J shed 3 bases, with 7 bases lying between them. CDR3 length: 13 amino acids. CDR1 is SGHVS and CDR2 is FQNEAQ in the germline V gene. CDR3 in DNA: TGTGCCAGCAGCTTCGTCCGTACAGATACGCAGTATTTT. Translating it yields CASSFVRTDTQYF.

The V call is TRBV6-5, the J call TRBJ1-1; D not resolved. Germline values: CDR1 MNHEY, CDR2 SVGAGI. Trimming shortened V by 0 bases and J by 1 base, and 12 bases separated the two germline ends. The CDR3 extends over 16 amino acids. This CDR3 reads CASSYSAPFSNTEAFF. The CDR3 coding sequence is TGTGCCAGCAGTTACTCGGCTCCGTTCTCGAACACTGAAGCTTTCTTT.

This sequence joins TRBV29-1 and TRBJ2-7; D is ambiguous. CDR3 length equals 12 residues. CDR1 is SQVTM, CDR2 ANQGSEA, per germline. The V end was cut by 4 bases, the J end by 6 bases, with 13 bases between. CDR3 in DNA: TGCAGCGTTGCTCAGACACTCTCCGAGCAGTACTTC. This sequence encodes CSVAQTLSEQYF.

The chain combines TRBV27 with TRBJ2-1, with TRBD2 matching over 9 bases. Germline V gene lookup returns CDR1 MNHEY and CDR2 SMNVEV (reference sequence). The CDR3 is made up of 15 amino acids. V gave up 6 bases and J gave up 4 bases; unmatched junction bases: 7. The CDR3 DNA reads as TGTGCCAGCAGCGACCTAGCGGGGCGGTACAATGAGCAGTTCTTC. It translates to CASSDLAGRYNEQFF.

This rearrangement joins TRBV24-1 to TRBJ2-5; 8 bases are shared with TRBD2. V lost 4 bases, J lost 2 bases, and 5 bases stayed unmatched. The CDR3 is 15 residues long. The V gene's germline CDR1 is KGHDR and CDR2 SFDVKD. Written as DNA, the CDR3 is TGTGCCACCAGTGACCCGGGGGGGGGTCAAGAGACCCAGTACTTC. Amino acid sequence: CATSDPGGGQETQYF.

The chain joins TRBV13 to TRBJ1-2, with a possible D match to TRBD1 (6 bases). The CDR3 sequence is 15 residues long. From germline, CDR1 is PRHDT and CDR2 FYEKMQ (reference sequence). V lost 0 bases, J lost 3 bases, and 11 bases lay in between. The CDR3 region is CASSLGTGSYYGYTF. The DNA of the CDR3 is TGTGCCAGCAGCTTAGGGACAGGATCTTACTATGGCTACACCTTC.

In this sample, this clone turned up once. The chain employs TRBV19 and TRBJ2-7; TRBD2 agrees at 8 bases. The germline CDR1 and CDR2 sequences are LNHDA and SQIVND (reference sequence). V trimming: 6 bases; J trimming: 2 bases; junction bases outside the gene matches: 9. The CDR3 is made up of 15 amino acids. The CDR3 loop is CASSTSGWGPYEQYF. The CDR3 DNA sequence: TGTGCCAGTAGCACTAGCGGCTGGGGGCCCTACGAGCAGTACTTC. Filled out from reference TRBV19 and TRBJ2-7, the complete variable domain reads DGGITQSPKYLFRKEGQNVTLSCEQNLNHDAMYWYRQDPGQGLRLIYYSQIVNDFQKGDIAEGYSVSREKKESFPLTVTSAQKNPTAFYLCASSTSGWGPYEQYFGPGTRLTVT.

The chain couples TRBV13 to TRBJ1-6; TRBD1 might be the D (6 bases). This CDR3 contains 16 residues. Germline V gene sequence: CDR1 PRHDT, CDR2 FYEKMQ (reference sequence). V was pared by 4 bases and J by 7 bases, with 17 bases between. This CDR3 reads CASSSRATGRNSPLHF. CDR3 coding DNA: TGTGCCAGCAGCTCCCGGGCGACAGGACGGAATTCACCCCTCCACTTT.

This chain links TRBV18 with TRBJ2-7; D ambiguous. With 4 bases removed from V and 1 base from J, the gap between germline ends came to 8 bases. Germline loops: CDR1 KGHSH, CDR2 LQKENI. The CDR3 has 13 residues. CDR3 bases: TGTGCCAGCTCACGCACGAGTTCCTACGAGCAGTACTTC. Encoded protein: CASSRTSSYEQYF.

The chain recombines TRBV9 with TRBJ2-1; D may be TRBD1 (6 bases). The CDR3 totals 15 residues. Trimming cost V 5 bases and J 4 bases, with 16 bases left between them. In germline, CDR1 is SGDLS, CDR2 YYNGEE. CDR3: CASSPRDTPYNEQFF. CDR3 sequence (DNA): TGTGCCAGCAGTCCCCGGGACACGCCTTACAATGAGCAGTTCTTC.

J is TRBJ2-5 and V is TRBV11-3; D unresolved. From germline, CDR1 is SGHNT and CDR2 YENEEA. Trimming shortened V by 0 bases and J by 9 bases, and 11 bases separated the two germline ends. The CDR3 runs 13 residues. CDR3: CASSLDPTEAQYF. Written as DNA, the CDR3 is TGTGCCAGCAGCTTAGATCCAACCGAGGCCCAGTACTTC.

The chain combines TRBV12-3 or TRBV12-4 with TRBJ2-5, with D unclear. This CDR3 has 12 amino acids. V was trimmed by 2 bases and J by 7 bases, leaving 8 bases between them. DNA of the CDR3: TGTGCCAGCAGTTTAAGTGTCGGGACCCAGTACTTC. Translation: CASSLSVGTQYF.

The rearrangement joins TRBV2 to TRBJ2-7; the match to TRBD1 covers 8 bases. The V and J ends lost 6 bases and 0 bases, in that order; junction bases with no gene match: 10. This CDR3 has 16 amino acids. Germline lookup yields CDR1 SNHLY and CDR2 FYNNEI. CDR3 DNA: TGTGCCAGCAGCCAAGACAGGGGCGCAAACTCCTACGAGCAGTACTTC. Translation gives CASSQDRGANSYEQYF.

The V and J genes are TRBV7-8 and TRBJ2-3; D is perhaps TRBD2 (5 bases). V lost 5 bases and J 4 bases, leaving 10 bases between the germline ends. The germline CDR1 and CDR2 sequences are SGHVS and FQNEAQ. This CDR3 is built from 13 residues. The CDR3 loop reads CASSQEGPDTQYF. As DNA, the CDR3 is TGTGCCAGCAGCCAAGAGGGCCCAGATACGCAGTATTTT. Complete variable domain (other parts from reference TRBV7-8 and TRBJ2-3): GAGVSQSPRYKVAKRGQDVALRCDPISGHVSLFWYQQALGQGPEFLTYFQNEAQLDKSGLPSDRFFAERPEGSVSTLKIQRTQQEDSAVYLCASSQEGPDTQYFGPGTRLTVL.